The entry below describes one T cell receptor beta chain. Its antigen remains unidentified. This record belongs to a study of CD8+ T cells in alopecia areata. General study results and limits: Lesional tissue from the scalp (especially in alopecia totalis/universalis) showed higher clonality than normal scalp. The study found TCR sharing across patients less clear than in mice, possibly for HLA reasons. Association of baseline CD8+ expansion with response is uncertain owing to one nonresponder. Many expanded lesional clones stayed in scalp and blood while on tofacitinib.

Germline V gene data show CDR1 as KGHSH and CDR2 as LQKENI. CDR3 length: 15 amino acids. V lost 4 bases, J lost 6 bases, and 12 bases stayed unmatched. The authors extracted RNA and reverse transcribed it into cDNA as the sequencing template. Libraries were prepared by immunoSEQ multiplex PCR; TCRdb keeps only in-frame clonotypes and omits some of them. The repertoire consists of roughly 210,000 clones, with approximately 45% occurring once and the leading ten covering 2% to 3%. Treatment defined: oral pan-JAK inhibitor, 5-10 mg twice daily. This sequence originates from a human donor with alopecia areata. The sample in question was CD4+ T cells sorted from blood, obtained at approximately week 39, from a patient treated with tofacitinib. This chain uses TRBV18 with TRBJ2-7; 7 nucleotides agree with TRBD1. CDR3 nucleotides: TGTGCCAGCTCACAGGACAGGACGTTAGTATTCGAGCAGTACTTC. This translates into CASSQDRTLVFEQYF.